The clone carrying this T cell receptor beta chain appeared a few times. Its target is unknown. This record belongs to a study of early T cells in non-severe SARS-CoV-2 infection. Turning to the study itself: Sequenced material consisted of bulk RNA (from unsorted whole blood), and chains were unpaired.

Germline V lookup: CDR1 SEHNR, CDR2 FQNEAQ (reference sequence). V dropped 5 bases and J dropped 2 bases, with 19 bases sitting between them. The CDR3 totals 16 residues. Notes on the study in general: VDJdb matching skewed toward anti-spike CD8 responses, missing private and CD4 specificities.

Unique molecular identifiers were affixed to single, distinct cDNA molecules. TCRdb re-derived calls from the 5' RACE reads in MiXCR, one entry per CDR3 protein. The table shows more than 60,000 distinct CDR3 sequences, with approximately 13% occurring only once. Sequencing input: whole blood. The V gene is TRBV7-9, the J gene TRBJ2-7; D is undetermined. The clonotype originates from an adult who was a healthcare worker with PCR-confirmed SARS-CoV-2 infection or an uninfected control (not recorded which). CDR3 in DNA: TGTGCCAGCAGCGCATTAGACAAGGCCGAAACCTACGAGCAGTACTTC. Translating it yields CASSALDKAETYEQYF.